This T cell receptor beta chain stems from a study of vaccination and CD4 T cells after COVID-19. Looking at the study overall: According to the study, participants were given two doses of BNT162b2 or mRNA-1273 vaccine.

This clonotype ranks as medium-sized. The antigen remains unidentified. V was cut by 8 bases and J by 3 bases, with 21 bases left in between. Per germline, CDR1 MGHDK and CDR2 SYGVNS. The CDR3 loop spans 16 amino acids. Sequencing of DNA taken from cultured CD4+ T cells relied on the Oncomine TCR Beta short-read assay. TCRdb fed the PCR reads into MiXCR, producing one record per CDR3 protein. Here the sample spans more than 9,000 distinct CDR3 sequences, approximately 80% being singletons. Sample treatment: approximately nine-day PBMC culture with coronavirus spike peptide pools or control peptides (ViraFEST assay).

This sequence joins TRBV25-1 and TRBJ2-3, with D perhaps TRBD1 (5 bases). The origin of this receptor is a human donor who had recovered from COVID-19. The sample consisted of CD4+ T cells from blood, cultured in vitro. CDR3 DNA: TGTGCCAGCGGGGCGGTAGGGGCACGACTTACAGATACGCAGTATTTT. Its protein is CASGAVGARLTDTQYF.